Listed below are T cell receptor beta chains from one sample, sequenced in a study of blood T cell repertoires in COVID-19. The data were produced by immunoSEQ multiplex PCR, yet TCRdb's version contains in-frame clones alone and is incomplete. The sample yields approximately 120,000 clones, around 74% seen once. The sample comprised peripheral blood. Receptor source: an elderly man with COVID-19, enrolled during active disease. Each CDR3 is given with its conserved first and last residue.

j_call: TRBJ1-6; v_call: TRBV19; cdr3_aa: CASSNLRGDTPLHF
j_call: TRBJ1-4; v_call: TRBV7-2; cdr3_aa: CASTRGGLRELFF
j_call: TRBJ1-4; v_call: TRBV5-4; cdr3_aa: CASSLRGGGEKLFF
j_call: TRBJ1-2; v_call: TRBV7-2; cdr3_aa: CASSRDSSRGGYTF
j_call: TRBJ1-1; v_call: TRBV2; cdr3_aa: CASLQGRDTEAFF
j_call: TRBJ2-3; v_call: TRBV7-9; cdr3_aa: CASSTGTTRGTQYF
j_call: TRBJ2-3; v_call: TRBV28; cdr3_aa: CASLLSGAQGTQYF
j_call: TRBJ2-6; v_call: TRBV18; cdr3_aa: CASSPTLVSGANVLTF
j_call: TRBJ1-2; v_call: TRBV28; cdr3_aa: CASSSRYGYTF
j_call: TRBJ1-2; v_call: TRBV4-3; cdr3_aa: CASSQVLGGGGYGYTF
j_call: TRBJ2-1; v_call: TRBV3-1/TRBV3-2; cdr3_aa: CASSQVLESEQFF
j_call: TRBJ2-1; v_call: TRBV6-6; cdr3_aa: CASSRTSGNEQFF
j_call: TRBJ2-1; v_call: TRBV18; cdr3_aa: CASSPPTGGPGEQFF
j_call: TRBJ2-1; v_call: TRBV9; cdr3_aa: CASSVAWTSAGGEQFF
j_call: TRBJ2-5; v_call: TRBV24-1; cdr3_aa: CATSDPRTEGETQYF
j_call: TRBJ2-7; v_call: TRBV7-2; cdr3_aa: CASSYRTGAGRVYEQYF
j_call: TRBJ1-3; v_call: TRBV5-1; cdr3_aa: CASSPLTGSSGNTIYF
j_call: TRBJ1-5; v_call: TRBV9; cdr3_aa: CASSVSGGSNQPQHF
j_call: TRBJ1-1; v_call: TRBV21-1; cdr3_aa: CASSVGEVAEAFF
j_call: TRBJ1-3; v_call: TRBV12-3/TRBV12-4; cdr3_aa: CASSLASGNTIYF
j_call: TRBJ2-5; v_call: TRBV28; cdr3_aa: CASGTGTGGFQETQYF
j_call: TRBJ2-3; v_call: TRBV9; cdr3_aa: CASSVSTGRGVDTQYF
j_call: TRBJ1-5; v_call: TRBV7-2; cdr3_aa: CASSGGGAGVGNQPQHF
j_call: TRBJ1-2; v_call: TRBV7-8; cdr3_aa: CASSPYTGTAIYGYTF
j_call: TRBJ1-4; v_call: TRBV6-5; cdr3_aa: CASSSTGTSLEKLFF
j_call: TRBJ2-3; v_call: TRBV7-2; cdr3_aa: CASSDIPSGRTDTQYF
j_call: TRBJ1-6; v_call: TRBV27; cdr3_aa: CASSEIGTVNSPLHF
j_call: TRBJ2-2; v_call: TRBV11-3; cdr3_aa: CASSPGAGGNTGELFF
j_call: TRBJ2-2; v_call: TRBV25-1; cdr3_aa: CASSGLAGGTGELFF
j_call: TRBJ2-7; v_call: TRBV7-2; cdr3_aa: CASSRAAGGPYEQYF
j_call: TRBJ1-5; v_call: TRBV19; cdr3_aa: CASSIGLSWRGDSNQPQHF
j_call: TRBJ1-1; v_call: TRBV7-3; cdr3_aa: CASSPKAGDTEAFF
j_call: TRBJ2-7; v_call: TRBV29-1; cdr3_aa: CSVTRPRTGSSYEQYF
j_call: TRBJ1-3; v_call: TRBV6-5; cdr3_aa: CASSFQTVYSGNTIYF
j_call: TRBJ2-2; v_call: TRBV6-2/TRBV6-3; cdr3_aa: CASTPGQGYTGELFF
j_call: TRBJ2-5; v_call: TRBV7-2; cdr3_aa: CASSLVDRQETQYF
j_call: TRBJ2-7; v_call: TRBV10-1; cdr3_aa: CASSGSDRYDEQYF
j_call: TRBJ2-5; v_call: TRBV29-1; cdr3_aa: CSVRQGRETQYF
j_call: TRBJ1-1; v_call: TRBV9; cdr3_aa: CASSKGQPNTEAFF
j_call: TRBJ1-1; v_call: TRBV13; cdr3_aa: CASSLVGTNTEAFF
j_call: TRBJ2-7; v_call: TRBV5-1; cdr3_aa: CASSSRGGSGGYEQYF
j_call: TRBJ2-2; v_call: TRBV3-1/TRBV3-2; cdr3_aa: CASSPLAYNGELFF
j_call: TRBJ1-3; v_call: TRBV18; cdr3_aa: CASSPLDTAGNTIYF
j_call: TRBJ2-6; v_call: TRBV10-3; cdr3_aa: CAIRGQHSGANVLTF
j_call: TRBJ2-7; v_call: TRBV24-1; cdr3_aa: CATSEPDRGFSYEQYF
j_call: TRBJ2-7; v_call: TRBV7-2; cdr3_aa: CASSLGGIYEQYF
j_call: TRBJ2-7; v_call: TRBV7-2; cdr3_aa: CASRRDSAGTYEQYF
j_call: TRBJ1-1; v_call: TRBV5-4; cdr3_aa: CASSLPGQLNTEAFF
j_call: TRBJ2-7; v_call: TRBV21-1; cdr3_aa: CASSKCRRQELQEQYF
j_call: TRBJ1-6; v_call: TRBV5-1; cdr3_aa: CASSFNFQSGSPLHF
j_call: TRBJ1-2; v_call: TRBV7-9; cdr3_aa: CASSLTTDILGYTF
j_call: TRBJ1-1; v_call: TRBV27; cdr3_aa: CASTRGPNTEAFF
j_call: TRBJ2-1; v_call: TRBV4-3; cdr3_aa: CASSQAGTSGREQFF
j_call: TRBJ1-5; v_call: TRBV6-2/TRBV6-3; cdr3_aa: CASSLDRGNQPQHF
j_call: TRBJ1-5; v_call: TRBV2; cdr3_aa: CASHTHDGEDGQPQHF
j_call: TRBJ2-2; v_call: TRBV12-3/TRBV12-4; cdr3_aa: CASRGGVTGELFF
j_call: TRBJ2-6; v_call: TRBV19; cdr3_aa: CASSISTAGANVLTF
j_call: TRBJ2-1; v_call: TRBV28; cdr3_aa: CASSLGRTGLSLREQFF
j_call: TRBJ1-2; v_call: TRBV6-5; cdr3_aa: CASSYSTGGYGYTF
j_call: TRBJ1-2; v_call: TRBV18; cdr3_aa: CASSSGGTGYGYTF